The clone carrying this T cell receptor (beta chain) has a handful of counts. Its antigen is not identified. The CDR3 is made up of 13 amino acids. Germline loops: CDR1 SGHTA, CDR2 FQGTGA. Deletions cut 5 bases from V and 4 bases from J, with 11 bases between. The sample is drawn from a study of blood T cells in healthy people across ages. About the study: The template switching approach captured approximately one barcoded beta molecule for every two T cells. Findings and caveats of the study: It was not known whether donors were CMV positive (a possible confounder of expanded clonotype changes). Older age went with lower TCR beta diversity per million T cells, in a roughly linear way.

Sample-barcoded 5' priming and a J-beta primer mix drove a second PCR of roughly 6 to 12 cycles. MiXCR, run by TCRdb on the 5' RACE reads, gives a single entry per CDR3 protein. Among some 760,000 distinct CDR3 sequences, 25% were seen once, and the ten largest hold 3% to 4%. The same sample was also studied in work on T cells of mothers and their children. That study reports: Donors were three healthy Caucasian mothers and their six children.

The sequencing sample was made of blood. The TCR sequence derives from a boy younger than 18 in good health. The chain links TRBV7-3 to TRBJ2-5; D may match TRBD1 or TRBD2 (5 bases each). CDR3: CASSGTLGETQYF. Written as DNA, the CDR3 is TGTGCCAGCAGCGGGACGTTGGGAGAGACCCAGTACTTC. Combining the CDR3 with reference TRBV7-3 and TRBJ2-5 gives the whole variable domain GAGVSQTPSNKVTEKGKYVELRCDPISGHTALYWYRQSLGQGPEFLIYFQGTGAADDSGLPNDRFFAVRPEGSVSTLKIQRTERGDSAVYLCASSGTLGETQYFGPGTRLLVL.